The next 26 T cell receptor beta chains were all read from a single sample in a study of a mutant IDH1 vaccine in newly diagnosed glioma. The time point: week 23, last vaccination. Every vaccine dose comprised 300 ug of mutant IDH1 20-mer peptide plus topical imiquimod. The antigens these receptors bind are not known. Sequenced by immunoSEQ multiplex PCR; TCRdb stores in-frame clones only, minus some. This sample has around 26,000 clones; roughly 85% occur once, and the top ten carry approximately 17%. The sequenced sample was PBMCs, obtained from a glioma patient whose treatment included an IDH1 peptide vaccine. The source of these receptors is a woman aged 25-40 years with glioma.

V usage is TRBV15 and J usage is TRBJ1-1, with unresolved D. The length of the CDR3 is 15 residues. Germline V lookup: CDR1 LNHNV, CDR2 YYDKDF (reference sequence). V was shortened by 1 base and J by 3 bases, with 12 bases between the two germline ends. The CDR3 sequence is CATSRARRGDTEAFF. The DNA of the CDR3 is TGTGCCACCAGCAGAGCTCGGCGAGGAGACACTGAAGCTTTCTTT.

The chain uses TRBV30 and TRBJ1-6; 7 bases are shared with TRBD1. Germline V CDR1 and CDR2: GTSNPN, SVGIG (reference sequence). Unmatched junction bases numbered 7, after V lost 3 bases and J lost 5 bases. This CDR3 spans 15 amino acids. The CDR3 protein is CAWRGLTGNNSPLHF. CDR3 DNA sequence: TGTGCCTGGAGGGGCCTGACAGGGAATAATTCACCCCTCCACTTT.

There are a few counts of this clone. The genes are TRBV7-8 and TRBJ1-1; D gene unclear. V shed 2 bases and J shed 1 base, with 8 bases lying between them. CDR1 is SGHVS, CDR2 FQNEAQ, per germline. This CDR3 has 14 residues. CDR3 sequence reads: CASSLRHQNTEAFF. In nucleotides, the CDR3 is TGTGCCAGCAGCTTACGCCACCAGAACACTGAAGCTTTCTTT.

The chain is built from TRBV29-1 and TRBJ1-1; D is possibly TRBD1 (6 bases). V lost 7 bases and J lost 2, with 14 bases in between. CDR3 length: 13 residues. Germline values: CDR1 SQVTM, CDR2 ANQGSEA. Here the CDR3 reads CSGERGANTEAFF. CDR3 DNA sequence: TGCAGCGGAGAACGGGGGGCAAACACTGAAGCTTTCTTT.

The chain uses TRBV25-1 and TRBJ1-5; no firm D call. This CDR3 has 15 amino acids. V lost 7 bases and J lost 1, with 14 bases in between. Germline V gene lookup returns CDR1 MGHDK and CDR2 SYGVNS. In nucleotides, the CDR3 is TGTGCCAGCAACGAGGACCCGAGGAGCAATCAGCCCCAGCATTTT. This codes for CASNEDPRSNQPQHF. The whole variable domain, filled in from reference TRBV25-1 and TRBJ1-5, reads EADIYQTPRYLVIGTGKKITLECSQTMGHDKMYWYQQDPGMELHLIHYSYGVNSTEKGDLSSESTVSRIRTEHFPLTLESARPSHTSQYLCASNEDPRSNQPQHFGDGTRLSIL.

Only a few counts were recorded for this clone. The J gene is TRBJ1-1, the V gene TRBV11-1; D remains ambiguous. Germline V gene lookup returns CDR1 SGHAT and CDR2 FQDESV (reference sequence). The CDR3 is 12 amino acids. V was trimmed by 1 base and J by 5 bases, leaving 5 bases between them. CDR3 bases: TGTGCCAGCAGCTTAGGCTTAACTGAAGCTTTCTTT. Amino acid sequence: CASSLGLTEAFF. The complete variable domain, with remaining parts taken from reference TRBV11-1 and TRBJ1-1, reads EAEVAQSPRYKITEKSQAVAFWCDPISGHATLYWYRQILGQGPELLVQFQDESVVDDSQLPKDRFSAERLKGVDSTLKIQPAELGDSAMYLCASSLGLTEAFFGQGTRLTVV.

This chain links TRBV6-5 with TRBJ1-1, with a possible D match to TRBD1 (5 bases). V dropped 6 bases and J dropped 4 bases, with 18 bases sitting between them. This CDR3 spans 15 amino acids. Per the germline V gene, CDR1 is MNHEY and CDR2 is SVGAGI. CDR3: CASRAAGIVATEAFF. CDR3 sequence (DNA): TGTGCCAGCAGGGCCGCAGGGATCGTCGCCACTGAAGCTTTCTTT.

The chain is built from TRBV7-8 and TRBJ2-7; D remains unclear. The CDR3 totals 11 residues. The germline gives CDR1 SGHVS, CDR2 FQNEAQ. V lost 4 bases and J lost 5, with 6 bases in between. As DNA, the CDR3 is TGTGCCAGCAGCTCCCGCAACGAGCAGTACTTC. Protein product: CASSSRNEQYF. The variable domain in full, completed from reference TRBV7-8 and TRBJ2-7, reads GAGVSQSPRYKVAKRGQDVALRCDPISGHVSLFWYQQALGQGPEFLTYFQNEAQLDKSGLPSDRFFAERPEGSVSTLKIQRTQQEDSAVYLCASSSRNEQYFGPGTRLTVT.

The chain carries TRBV5-4 and TRBJ1-1, with 10 bases fitting TRBD1. The germline V gene encodes CDR1 SGHNT and CDR2 YYREEE (reference sequence). Trimming cost V 3 bases and J 3 bases; bases outside gene matches: 8. The CDR3 runs to 16 residues. Here the CDR3 reads CASSSPDRGPYTEAFF. The CDR3 DNA is TGTGCCAGCAGCTCCCCCGACAGGGGGCCCTACACTGAAGCTTTCTTT.

This rearrangement joins TRBV7-2 to TRBJ2-2; D remains ambiguous. The V end was cut by 3 bases, the J end by 6 bases, with 11 bases between. CDR3 length: 14 residues. The germline gives CDR1 SGHTA, CDR2 FQGNSA. The CDR3 region is CASSFDPASGELFF. The CDR3 nucleotides are TGTGCCAGCAGCTTCGACCCGGCGTCCGGGGAGCTGTTTTTT.

The V gene is TRBV7-6, the J gene TRBJ1-5, with D unresolved. CDR3 length: 14 residues. The ends were cut back, 5 bases at V and 1 base at J, with 9 bases in the middle. Germline lookup yields CDR1 SGHVS and CDR2 FNYEAQ. DNA for the CDR3: TGTGCCAGCAGCCTCCTGCCGAGCAATCAGCCCCAGCATTTT. It is translated as CASSLLPSNQPQHF.

This clone has more than one count but fewer than ten. The chain combines TRBV27 with TRBJ1-1; possibly TRBD1 for D (5 bases). Between the trimmed V and J ends, which lost 4 bases and 5 bases, there was a span of 14 bases. Germline-derived CDR1 and CDR2 are MNHEY and SMNVEV (reference sequence). The length of the CDR3 is 14 residues. CDR3 coding DNA: TGTGCCAGCAGTTCCCATCCCGGGGGAACTGAAGCTTTCTTT. It yields the protein CASSSHPGGTEAFF.

The chain recombines TRBV4-1 with TRBJ2-7; D might be TRBD1 (7 bases). CDR1 and CDR2 (germline): MGHRA, YSYEKL. This CDR3 contains 15 residues. Trimming stripped 6 bases from V and 3 bases from J, with 18 bases between. The CDR3 is CASRAGTAGFYEQYF. The CDR3 bases are TGCGCCAGCAGGGCCGGGACAGCGGGTTTCTACGAGCAGTACTTC.

The chain has TRBV4-3 and TRBJ1-5, with a possible D match to TRBD1 (6 bases). The germline V and J ends were trimmed by 0 bases and 5 bases, with 11 bases remaining between them. The V gene's germline CDR1 is LGHNA and CDR2 YSLEER. The CDR3 totals 15 residues. CDR3 protein: CASSQEGGTDQPQHF. DNA for the CDR3: TGCGCCAGCAGCCAAGAAGGGGGGACGGATCAGCCCCAGCATTTT.

This chain joins TRBV7-8 and TRBJ1-5, with TRBD1 matching over 9 bases. CDR3 length: 17 residues. V lost 1 base to trimming and J lost 3 bases; unmatched junction nucleotides: 7. In germline, CDR1 is SGHVS, CDR2 FQNEAQ. CDR3 bases: TGTGCCAGCAGCTTAGAGGGACAGGGAAATCCCAATCAGCCCCAGCATTTT. Translation gives CASSLEGQGNPNQPQHF.

The sample holds a few counts of this clone. The rearrangement uses TRBV7-9 and TRBJ2-5; a weak D match, TRBD2 (7 bases). V was trimmed by 6 bases and J by 7 bases, leaving 18 bases between them. Germline loops: CDR1 SEHNR, CDR2 FQNEAQ (reference sequence). The CDR3 loop spans 14 amino acids. This CDR3 is CASRRGGATWTQYF. As DNA, the CDR3 is TGTGCCAGCAGACGAGGGGGGGCGACCTGGACCCAGTACTTC. Together with reference TRBV7-9 and TRBJ2-5, the CDR3 gives the full variable domain: DTGVSQNPRHKITKRGQNVTFRCDPISEHNRLYWYRQTLGQGPEFLTYFQNEAQLEKSRLLSDRFSAERPKGSFSTLEIQRTEQGDSAMYLCASRRGGATWTQYFGPGTRLLVL.

The chain joins TRBV15 to TRBJ2-7; the D is unclear. The germline V gene has CDR1 LNHNV and CDR2 YYDKDF (reference sequence). The CDR3 consists of 15 residues. V dropped 3 bases and J dropped 0 bases, with 12 bases sitting between them. CDR3 nucleotides: TGTGCCACCAGCAGGGGAACACTGAGCTCCTACGAGCAGTACTTC. Translating gives CATSRGTLSSYEQYF.

CDR3 in amino acids: CASRRTGGINTEAFF. The CDR3 nucleotides are TGTGCCAGCAGACGGACGGGGGGGATTAACACTGAAGCTTTCTTT. V usage is TRBV14 and J usage is TRBJ1-1; tentatively, D is TRBD1 (5 bases). Germline-derived CDR1 and CDR2 are SGHDN and FVKESK. Trimming removed 6 bases at V and 2 bases at J, with 16 bases between. The CDR3 is made up of 15 amino acids.

This clone was recorded a few times. The chain employs TRBV7-8 and TRBJ1-5; tentative D call: TRBD1 (6 bases). CDR3 size: 15 residues. V shed 5 bases and J shed 7 bases, with 18 bases lying between them. Per germline, CDR1 SGHVS and CDR2 FQNEAQ. The CDR3 reads CASSPLGGANQPQHF. In DNA form, the CDR3 reads TGTGCCAGCAGCCCGCTCGGGGGGGCCAACCAGCCCCAGCATTTT.

V is TRBV6-5 and J is TRBJ2-3; D is possibly TRBD1 (6 bases). V was cut by 6 bases and J by 4 bases, with 17 bases left in between. CDR1 and CDR2 from the germline V gene are MNHEY and SVGAGI. The CDR3 length is 15 residues. Here the CDR3 reads CASSSGVVRADTQYF. The CDR3 DNA is TGTGCCAGCAGCTCAGGGGTGGTAAGGGCAGATACGCAGTATTTT.

The chain employs TRBV4-1 and TRBJ1-2; D gene ambiguous. CDR1 MGHRA and CDR2 YSYEKL come from the germline V gene. The CDR3 is 14 amino acids. The V end was cut by 1 base, the J end by 8 bases, with 14 bases between. The CDR3, as DNA: TGCGCCAGCAGCCAAGCTACAACTTTGGGGGGCTACACCTTC. It yields the protein CASSQATTLGGYTF.

The chain uses TRBV5-5 and TRBJ1-5; tentatively, D is TRBD1 (5 bases). Germline CDR1 reads SGHKS; CDR2 reads YYEKEE (reference sequence). The CDR3 has 15 residues. Trimming took 2 bases from V and 3 from J, leaving 12 bases between them. CDR3 bases: TGTGCCAGCAGCTTCGCGCCAGGGCCCAATCAGCCCCAGCATTTT. Its protein product is CASSFAPGPNQPQHF.

The chain is built from TRBV6-5 and TRBJ1-2; D not resolved. With 6 bases removed from V and 5 bases from J, the gap between germline ends came to 19 bases. The CDR3 loop spans 15 amino acids. From germline, CDR1 is MNHEY and CDR2 SVGAGI. In DNA, the CDR3 is TGTGCCAGCAGCCCCACGGGCGGCCTGGGGTATGGCTACACCTTC. Protein sequence: CASSPTGGLGYGYTF.

J is TRBJ1-6 and V is TRBV11-3; D remains ambiguous. Trimming removed 3 bases from V and 6 bases from J, with 6 bases in between. Germline V gives CDR1 SGHNT, CDR2 YENEEA. This CDR3 spans 13 amino acids. This chain's CDR3 is CASSLGLNSPLHF. The CDR3 DNA reads TGTGCCAGCAGCTTGGGCCTTAATTCACCCCTCCACTTT.

The gene calls are TRBV6-1 and TRBJ2-6, with D perhaps being TRBD1 or TRBD2 (6 bases each). Trimming left V 3 bases short and J 4 bases short, with 19 bases between. The V gene's germline CDR1 is MNHNS and CDR2 SASEGT. The CDR3 is 18 amino acids. The CDR3 region has the DNA TGTGCCAGCAGTGATTACCCCGGGGGCGCTGGAGGGGCCAACGTCCTGACTTTC. Protein product: CASSDYPGGAGGANVLTF.

This chain uses TRBV5-4 with TRBJ2-5, with 8 nucleotides matching TRBD2. Germline V CDR1 and CDR2: SGHNT, YYREEE (reference sequence). The CDR3 is made up of 14 amino acids. Trimming took 7 bases from V and 1 from J; bases not matched to a gene: 6. DNA of the CDR3: TGTGCCAGCGGCCCCGGGGGGGGCCAAGAGACCCAGTACTTC. Translated, it gives CASGPGGGQETQYF.